The sequence of this T cell receptor beta chain was determined in a study of blood T cell repertoires in COVID-19. Study background: Specimens from acute and convalescent COVID-19 originated in the United States, Italy and Spain. T cells, B-cell-depleted T cells, or PBMCs provided the cDNA or gDNA that served as material.

Per the study methods: For nucleated cells, counts were estimated from reference gene primer amplification. Method: immunoSEQ multiplex PCR; TCRdb's copy keeps in-frame clones and lacks some. For V, J and clone size, that table is used; D and trimming come from the DNA. Among about 150,000 clones listed, more than 75% were seen once. In this sample, this clone turned up a few times. The V gene end was trimmed by 4 bases and the J gene end by 2 bases; junction bases not matched to a gene: 2. Germline values: CDR1 SGHRS, CDR2 YFSETQ. This CDR3 is built from 13 residues. Material for sequencing was peripheral blood. This TCR was sampled from a man between 60 and 70 years old who had recovered from COVID-19. The chain joins TRBV5-1 to TRBJ2-5, with 7 bases matching TRBD1. CDR3 residues: CASSRGQQETQYF. DNA of the CDR3: TGCGCCAGCAGCCGGGGACAGCAAGAGACCCAGTACTTC. Full variable domain (missing parts from reference TRBV5-1 and TRBJ2-5): KAGVTQTPRYLIKTRGQQVTLSCSPISGHRSVSWYQQTPGQGLQFLFEYFSETQRNKGNFPGRFSGRQFSNSRSEMNVSTLELGDSALYLCASSRGQQETQYFGPGTRLLVL.